This T cell receptor (beta chain) was retrieved from a study of cytomegalovirus exposure and HLA in healthy donors. Background on the study: Researchers previously reported finding roughly 120 million unique TCR beta sequences from about 200 million T cells.

The primer mix had 60 Vbeta and 13 Jbeta primers. Repertoires were generated with immunoSEQ multiplex PCR, while TCRdb's copy carries only in-frame clones and drops some. In the table there are roughly 34,000 clones, 84% of which are singletons. Study-level findings and limits: 15,000 to 20,000 TCR beta sequences were associated with HLA alleles at 0.05 false discovery rate in a later analysis. Listed as cytomegalovirus-associated were 164 TCR beta chains. Highest at DRB1 and lowest at HLA-C, TCR association rates differed among HLA loci in a later analysis.

Comment on this clone: What it binds is not known.

CDR1 and CDR2 (germline): LNHDA, SQIVND (reference sequence). Trimming removed 5 bases from V and 2 bases from J, with 10 bases in between. The CDR3 has 13 residues. The sequencing sample was made of PBMCs. The chain is built from TRBV19 and TRBJ2-7; a weak D match, TRBD2 (6 bases). The receptor's source is a woman younger than 30 in good health and CMV-seronegative. The chain's CDR3 is CASSASVTYEQYF. The CDR3 DNA is TGTGCCAGTAGTGCTAGCGTAACCTACGAGCAGTACTTC.